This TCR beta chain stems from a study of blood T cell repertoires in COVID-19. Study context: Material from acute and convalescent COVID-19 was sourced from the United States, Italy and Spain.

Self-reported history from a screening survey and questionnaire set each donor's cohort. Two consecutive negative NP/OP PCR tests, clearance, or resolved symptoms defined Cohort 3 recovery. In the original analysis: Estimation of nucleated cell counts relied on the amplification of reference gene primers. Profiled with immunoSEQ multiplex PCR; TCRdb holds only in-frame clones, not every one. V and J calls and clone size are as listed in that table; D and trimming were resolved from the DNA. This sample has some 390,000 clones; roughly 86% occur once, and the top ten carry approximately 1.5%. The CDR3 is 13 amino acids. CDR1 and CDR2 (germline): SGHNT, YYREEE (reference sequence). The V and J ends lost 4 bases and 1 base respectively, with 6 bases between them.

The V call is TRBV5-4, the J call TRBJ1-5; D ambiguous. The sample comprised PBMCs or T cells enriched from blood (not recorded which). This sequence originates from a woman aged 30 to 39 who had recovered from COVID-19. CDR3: CASSSDSNQPQHF. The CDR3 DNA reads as TGTGCCAGCAGCAGCGACAGCAATCAGCCCCAGCATTTT.